This T cell receptor beta chain was observed in a study of shared clonotypes between healthy human individuals. The CDR3 loop spans 16 amino acids. V gave up 4 bases and J gave up 5 bases; unmatched junction bases: 9. Per the germline V gene, CDR1 is LNHDA and CDR2 is SQIVND (reference sequence). To note about this clone: Its antigen is currently unknown.

Notes on the study in general: A limitation of the genetic and exposure-history diversity represented arose from few donors. Sorted-subset sequencing was shown by rarefaction to be incomplete despite large depth.

Sequenced by immunoSEQ multiplex PCR; TCRdb stores in-frame clones only, minus some. The data show roughly 640,000 clones, around 74% seen once. This chain uses TRBV19 with TRBJ2-2, with TRBD1 identical over 8 bases. The TCR sequence derives from a woman under 40 in good health. Sequenced material: memory CD4+ T cells sorted from blood. This sample's subset: CD45RA-negative fraction. CDR3 bases: TGTGCCAGTAGTAAAAAGCAGGGGGCGCGTACCGGGGAGCTGTTTTTT. Translated: CASSKKQGARTGELFF.